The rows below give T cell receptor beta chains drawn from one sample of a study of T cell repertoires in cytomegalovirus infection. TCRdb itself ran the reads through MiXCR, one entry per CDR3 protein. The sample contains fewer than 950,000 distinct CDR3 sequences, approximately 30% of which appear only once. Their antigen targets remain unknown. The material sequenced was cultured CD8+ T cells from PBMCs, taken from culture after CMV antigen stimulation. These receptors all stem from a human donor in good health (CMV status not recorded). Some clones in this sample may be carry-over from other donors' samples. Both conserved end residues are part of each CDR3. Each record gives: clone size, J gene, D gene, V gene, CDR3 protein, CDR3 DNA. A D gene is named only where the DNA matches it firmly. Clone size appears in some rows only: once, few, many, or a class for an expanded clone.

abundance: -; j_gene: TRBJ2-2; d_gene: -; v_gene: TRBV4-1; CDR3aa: CASSQEWVRKQWNTGELFF; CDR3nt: TGCGCCAGCAGCCAAGAGTGGGTCCGCAAGCAGTGGAACACCGGGGAGCTGTTTTTT
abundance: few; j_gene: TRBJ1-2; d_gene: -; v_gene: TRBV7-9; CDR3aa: CASSGRQARGYGYTF; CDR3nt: TGTGCCAGCAGCGGTCGACAGGCCCGCGGCTATGGCTACACCTTC
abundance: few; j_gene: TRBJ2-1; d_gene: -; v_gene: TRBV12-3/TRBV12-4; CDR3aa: CASSSPGEQFF; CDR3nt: TGTGCCAGCAGTTCACCGGGAGAGCAGTTCTTC
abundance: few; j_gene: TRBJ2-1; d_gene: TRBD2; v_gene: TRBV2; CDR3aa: CASRSGGPYNEQFF; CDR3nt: TGTGCCAGCCGCAGCGGGGGGCCGTACAATGAGCAGTTCTTC
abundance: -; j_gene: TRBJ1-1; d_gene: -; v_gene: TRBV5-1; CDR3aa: CASSLGRGIGDTEAFF; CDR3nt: TGCGCCAGCAGCTTGGGCAGGGGTATCGGTGACACTGAAGCTTTCTTT
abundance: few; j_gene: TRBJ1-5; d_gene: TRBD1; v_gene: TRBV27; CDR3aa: CASSLTRAGGPQPQHF; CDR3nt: TGTGCCAGCAGTTTGACTCGGGCAGGGGGCCCTCAGCCCCAGCATTTT
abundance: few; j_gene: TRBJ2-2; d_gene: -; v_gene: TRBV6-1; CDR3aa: CASSLIVVGELFF; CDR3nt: TGTGCCAGCAGTCTCATAGTGGTCGGGGAGCTGTTTTTT
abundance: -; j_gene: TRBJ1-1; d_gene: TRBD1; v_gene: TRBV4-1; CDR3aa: CASSQETGDYTEAFF; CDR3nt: TGTGCCAGCAGCCAAGAAACAGGGGACTACACTGAAGCTTTCTTT
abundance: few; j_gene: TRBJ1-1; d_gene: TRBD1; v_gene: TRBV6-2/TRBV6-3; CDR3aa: CASKYRGKNTEAFF; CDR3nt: TGTGCCAGCAAGTACAGGGGGAAAAACACTGAAGCTTTCTTT
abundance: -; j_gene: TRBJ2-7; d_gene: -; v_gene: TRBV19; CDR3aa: CASSILGSSYEQYF; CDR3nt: TGTGCCAGTAGTATTCTCGGAAGCTCCTACGAGCAGTACTTC
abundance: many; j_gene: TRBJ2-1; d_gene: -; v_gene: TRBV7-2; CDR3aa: CASSPDVIDEQFF; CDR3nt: TGTGCCAGCAGCCCCGACGTAATCGATGAGCAGTTCTTC
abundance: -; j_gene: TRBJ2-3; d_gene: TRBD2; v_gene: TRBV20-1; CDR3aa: CSARVAGDPGDTQYF; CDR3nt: TGCAGTGCTAGAGTAGCGGGGGACCCTGGTGATACGCAGTATTTT
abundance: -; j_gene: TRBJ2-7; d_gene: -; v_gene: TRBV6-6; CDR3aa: CASSHTGPYEQYF; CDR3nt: TGTGCCAGCAGTCACACAGGCCCCTACGAGCAGTACTTC
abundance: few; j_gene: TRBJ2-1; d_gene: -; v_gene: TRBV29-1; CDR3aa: CSVGGRYNEQFF; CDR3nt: TGCAGCGTTGGGGGCCGTTACAATGAGCAGTTCTTC
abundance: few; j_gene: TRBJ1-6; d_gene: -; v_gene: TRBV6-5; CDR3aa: CASSYFWYSGSPLHF; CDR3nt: TGTGCCAGCAGTTACTTTTGGTATTCAGGCTCACCCCTCCACTTT
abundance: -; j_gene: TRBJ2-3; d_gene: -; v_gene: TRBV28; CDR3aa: CASNGGPTDTQYF; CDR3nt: TGTGCCAGCAACGGGGGACCCACAGATACGCAGTATTTT
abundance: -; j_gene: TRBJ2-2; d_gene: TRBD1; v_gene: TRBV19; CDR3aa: CASSRDRLNTGELFF; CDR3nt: TGTGCCAGTAGTAGGGACAGGTTGAACACCGGGGAGCTGTTTTTT
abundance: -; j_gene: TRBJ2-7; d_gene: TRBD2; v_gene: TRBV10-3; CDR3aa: CAISSGGYEQYF; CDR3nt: TGTGCCATCAGTAGCGGGGGCTACGAGCAGTACTTC
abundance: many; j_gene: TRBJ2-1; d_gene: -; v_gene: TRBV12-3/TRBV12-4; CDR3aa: CASSIAQGPSTYNEQFF; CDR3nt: TGTGCCAGCAGTATCGCTCAGGGCCCAAGCACCTACAATGAGCAGTTCTTC
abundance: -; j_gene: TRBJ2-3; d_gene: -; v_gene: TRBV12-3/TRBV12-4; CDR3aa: CASYTPLLGHLGEDTQYF; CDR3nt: TGTGCCAGCTATACGCCCCTCCTGGGACATCTGGGGGAGGATACGCAGTATTTT
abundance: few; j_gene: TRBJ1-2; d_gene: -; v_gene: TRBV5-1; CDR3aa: CASSFDTGATAIYGYTF; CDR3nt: TGCGCCAGCAGCTTCGATACGGGAGCGACGGCCATTTATGGCTACACCTTC
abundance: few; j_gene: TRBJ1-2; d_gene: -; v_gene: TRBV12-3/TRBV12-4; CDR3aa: CASSPGDTYGYTF; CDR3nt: TGTGCCAGCAGTCCTGGGGACACCTATGGCTACACCTTC
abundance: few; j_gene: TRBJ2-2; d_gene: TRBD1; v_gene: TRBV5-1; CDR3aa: CASSLARGPGELFF; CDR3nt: TGCGCCAGCAGCTTGGCCAGGGGGCCCGGGGAGCTGTTTTTT
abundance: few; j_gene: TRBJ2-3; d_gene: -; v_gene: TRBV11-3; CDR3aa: CASSSSGHSSTDTQYF; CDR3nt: TGTGCCAGCAGCTCAAGTGGACACTCTAGCACAGATACGCAGTATTTT
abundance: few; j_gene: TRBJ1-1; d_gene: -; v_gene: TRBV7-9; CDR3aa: CASSSSGGEAFF; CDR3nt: TGTGCCAGCAGCTCAAGCGGGGGTGAAGCTTTCTTT
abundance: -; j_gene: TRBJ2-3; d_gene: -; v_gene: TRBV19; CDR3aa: CASPAGDTQYF; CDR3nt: TGTGCCAGTCCGGCCGGGGATACGCAGTATTTT
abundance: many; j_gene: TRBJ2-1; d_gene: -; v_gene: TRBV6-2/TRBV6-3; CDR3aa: CASSRVPYNEQFF; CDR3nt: TGTGCCAGCTCGAGGGTGCCCTACAATGAGCAGTTCTTC
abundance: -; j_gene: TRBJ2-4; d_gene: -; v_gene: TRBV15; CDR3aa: CATSREAGWGTKNIQYF; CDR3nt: TGTGCCACCAGCAGAGAGGCGGGGTGGGGGACCAAAAACATTCAGTACTTC
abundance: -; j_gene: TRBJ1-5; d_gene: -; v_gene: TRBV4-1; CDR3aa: CASSHSRGSNQPQHF; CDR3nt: TGCGCCAGCAGCCATTCCCGAGGGAGCAATCAGCCCCAGCATTTT
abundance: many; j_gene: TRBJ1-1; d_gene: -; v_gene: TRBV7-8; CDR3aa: CASSLVPGRNTEAFF; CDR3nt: TGTGCCAGCAGCTTAGTCCCGGGGCGGAACACTGAAGCTTTCTTT
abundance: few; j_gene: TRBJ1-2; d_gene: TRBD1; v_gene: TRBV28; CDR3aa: CATSYGLAGGGNYGYTF; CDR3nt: TGTGCCACCTCTTATGGGTTAGCGGGAGGGGGCAACTATGGCTACACCTTC
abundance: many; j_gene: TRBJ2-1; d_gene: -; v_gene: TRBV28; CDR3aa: CASSLGRNRGNEQFF; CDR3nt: TGTGCCAGCAGTTTAGGGAGAAATAGGGGCAATGAGCAGTTCTTC
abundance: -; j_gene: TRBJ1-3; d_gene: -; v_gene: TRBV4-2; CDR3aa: CASSAVLSYSGNTIYF; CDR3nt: TGTGCCAGCAGCGCGGTCCTATCCTACTCTGGAAACACCATATATTTT
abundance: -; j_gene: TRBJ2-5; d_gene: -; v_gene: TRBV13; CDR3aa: CASSLEGSSGTQYF; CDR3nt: TGTGCCAGCAGCTTAGAAGGCAGTTCGGGGACCCAGTACTTC
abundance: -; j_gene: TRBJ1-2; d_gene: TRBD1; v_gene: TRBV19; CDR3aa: CASSLRGDRARYGYTF; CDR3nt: TGTGCCAGTAGTCTCCGAGGGGACAGGGCTCGCTATGGCTACACCTTC